A single sample is the source of the 7 T cell receptor beta chains below, sequenced in a study of T-cell memory formation after mild COVID-19. One entry per CDR3 protein, called by TCRdb with MiXCR from the 5' RACE reads. The data hold 400,000 to 550,000 distinct CDR3 sequences, with roughly 25% observed a single time. The sample taken for sequencing was PBMCs or a T cell subset sorted from them (not recorded which). The receptors come from an adult woman who had mild COVID-19 (a few samples of this study predate the infection). Cell type and time point are not known.

This chain connects TRBV14 to TRBJ2-5, with D possibly TRBD1 on 6 matching bases. The CDR3 contains 15 residues. V dropped 5 bases and J dropped 11 bases, with 24 bases sitting between them. Germline V gene sequence: CDR1 SGHDN, CDR2 FVKESK. The CDR3 DNA is TGTGCCAGCAGCTTACAGGGTGGCGCCTACAATGAGCAGTACTTC. Amino acids: CASSLQGGAYNEQYF.

This clonotype was observed a few times. V usage is TRBV4-1 and J usage is TRBJ2-7; 7 bases align to TRBD2. V lost 5 bases and J lost 2; bases outside the gene matches: 6. From germline, CDR1 is MGHRA and CDR2 YSYEKL. This CDR3 is 14 amino acids long. The CDR3 DNA is TGCGCCAGCAGCGGTCTGGGAGGGACCTACGAGCAGTACTTC. It translates to CASSGLGGTYEQYF.

This clonotype was picked up a small number of times. V is TRBV7-8 and J is TRBJ2-1, with 10 bases identical to TRBD2. The trim removed 4 bases at V and 1 base at J, leaving 22 bases unmatched. The length of the CDR3 is 22 residues. CDR1 is SGHVS, CDR2 FQNEAQ, per germline. The CDR3 here is CASSSRTSGRPVPPGSYNEQFF. CDR3 sequence (DNA): TGTGCCAGCAGCTCCCGGACTAGCGGCAGGCCTGTTCCTCCTGGGTCCTACAATGAGCAGTTCTTC.

This clonotype is a singleton in its sample. This sequence joins TRBV19 and TRBJ2-3; 7 positions agree with TRBD2. The CDR3 spans 15 residues. Germline V gene lookup returns CDR1 LNHDA and CDR2 SQIVND (reference sequence). The J segment lost 3 bases and the V segment lost 5 bases, leaving 8 bases of the junction unmatched. The CDR3 DNA reads TGTGCCAGTAGTTTCCCCGGGACTACTACAGATACGCAGTATTTT. This encodes CASSFPGTTTDTQYF.

This clonotype showed up just a few times. V is TRBV7-2 and J is TRBJ1-2, with TRBD1 identical over 7 bases. The CDR3 covers 15 residues. Unmatched junction bases numbered 13, after V lost 5 bases and J lost 7 bases. Germline CDR1 and CDR2: SGHTA and FQGNSA. In DNA form, the CDR3 reads TGTGCCAGCAGCGCCCGACAGGGACGGATTACTGGCTACACCTTC. This codes for CASSARQGRITGYTF.

The rearrangement uses TRBV4-3 and TRBJ2-7, with 7 bases identical to TRBD2. In germline, CDR1 is LGHNA, CDR2 YSLEER. V shed 0 bases, J shed 2 bases, and the junction held 10 bases outside the gene matches. CDR3 length: 17 residues. The CDR3, as DNA: TGCGCCAGCAGCCAAGAAAGGGAGGCTGCGGGAGCCTACGAGCAGTACTTC. Its protein product is CASSQEREAAGAYEQYF.

The V call is TRBV19, the J call TRBJ1-1; tentatively, D is TRBD1 (6 bases). This CDR3 comprises 14 residues. Looked up from germline, CDR1 is LNHDA and CDR2 is SQIVND (reference sequence). Trimming left V 7 bases short and J 0 bases short, with 12 bases between. In DNA, the CDR3 is TGTGCCAGTAATCCTGGGACACTGAACACTGAAGCTTTCTTT. Protein: CASNPGTLNTEAFF. Full variable domain (outside the CDR3, taken from reference TRBV19 and TRBJ1-1): DGGITQSPKYLFRKEGQNVTLSCEQNLNHDAMYWYRQDPGQGLRLIYYSQIVNDFQKGDIAEGYSVSREKKESFPLTVTSAQKNPTAFYLCASNPGTLNTEAFFGQGTRLTVV.